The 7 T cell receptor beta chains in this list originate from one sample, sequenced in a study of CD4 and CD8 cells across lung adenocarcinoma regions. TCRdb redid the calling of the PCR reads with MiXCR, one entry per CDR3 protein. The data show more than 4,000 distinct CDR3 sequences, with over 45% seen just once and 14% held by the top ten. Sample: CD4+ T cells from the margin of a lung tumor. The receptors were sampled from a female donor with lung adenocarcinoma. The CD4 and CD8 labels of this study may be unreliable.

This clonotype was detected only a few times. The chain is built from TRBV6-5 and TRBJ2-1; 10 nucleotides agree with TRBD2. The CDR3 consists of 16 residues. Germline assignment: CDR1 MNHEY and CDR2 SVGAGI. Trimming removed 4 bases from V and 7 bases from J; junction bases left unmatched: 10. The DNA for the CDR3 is TGTGCCAGCAGTTCCGAGCGGGGGGGTCTTGGGAATGAGCAGTTCTTC. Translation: CASSSERGGLGNEQFF.

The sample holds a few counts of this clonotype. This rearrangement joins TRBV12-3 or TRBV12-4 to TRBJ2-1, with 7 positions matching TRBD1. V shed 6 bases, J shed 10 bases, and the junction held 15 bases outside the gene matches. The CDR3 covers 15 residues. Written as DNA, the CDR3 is TGTGCCAGCAGCCGCCAACGGGACAGCGTATACGAGCAGTTCTTC. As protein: CASSRQRDSVYEQFF.

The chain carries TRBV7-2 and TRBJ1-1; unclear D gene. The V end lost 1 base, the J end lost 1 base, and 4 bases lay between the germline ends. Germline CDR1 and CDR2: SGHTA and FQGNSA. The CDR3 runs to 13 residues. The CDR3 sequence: CASSLVKNTEAFF. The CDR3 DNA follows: TGTGCCAGCAGCTTAGTTAAGAACACTGAAGCTTTCTTT.

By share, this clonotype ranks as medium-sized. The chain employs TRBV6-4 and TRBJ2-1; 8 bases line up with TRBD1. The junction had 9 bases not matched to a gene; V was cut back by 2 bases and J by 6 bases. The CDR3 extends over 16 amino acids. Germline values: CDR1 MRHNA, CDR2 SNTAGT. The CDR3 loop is CASSDLPGQVSNEQFF. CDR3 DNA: TGTGCCAGCAGTGACCTGCCGGGACAGGTCTCCAATGAGCAGTTCTTC.

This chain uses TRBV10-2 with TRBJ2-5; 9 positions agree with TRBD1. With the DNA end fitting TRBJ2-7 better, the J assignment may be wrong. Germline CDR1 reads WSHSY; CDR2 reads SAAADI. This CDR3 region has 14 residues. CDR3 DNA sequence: TGCGCCAGCAGTGGTAAGGGACAGGGATACGAGCAGTACTTC. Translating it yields CASSGKGQGYEQYF.

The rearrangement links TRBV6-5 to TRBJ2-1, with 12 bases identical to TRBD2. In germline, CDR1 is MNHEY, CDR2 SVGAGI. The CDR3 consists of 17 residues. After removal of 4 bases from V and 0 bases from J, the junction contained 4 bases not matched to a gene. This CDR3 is CASSFWTSGDSYNEQFF. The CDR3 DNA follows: TGTGCCAGCAGTTTCTGGACTAGCGGGGACTCCTACAATGAGCAGTTCTTC.

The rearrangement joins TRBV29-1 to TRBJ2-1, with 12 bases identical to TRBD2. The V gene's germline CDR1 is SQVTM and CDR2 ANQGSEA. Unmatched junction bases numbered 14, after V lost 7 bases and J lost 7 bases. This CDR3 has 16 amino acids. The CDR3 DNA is TGCAGCGCCCCCACGACTAGCGGGAGTTCGGGGAATGAGCAGTTCTTC. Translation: CSAPTTSGSSGNEQFF.